The source of this TCR beta chain is a study of control samples from healthy donors and cancer patients. The repertoire was sequenced with immunoSEQ multiplex PCR; TCRdb's copy has only in-frame clones and lacks some. The sample has under 150,000 clones; approximately 91% are singletons. A few counts support this clone. This CDR3 is built from 14 residues. The germline V gene has CDR1 LNHDA and CDR2 SQIVND (reference sequence). V was pared by 3 bases and J by 3 bases, with 6 bases between. V gene TRBV19 combines with J gene TRBJ2-6, with D possibly being TRBD2 (6 bases). Source material: blood. This sequence was found in a man in his thirties or forties in good health. As DNA, the CDR3 is TGTGCCAGTAGTATGGGGGGTGGGGCCAACGTCCTGACTTTC. It codes for CASSMGGGANVLTF. The full variable domain, in which reference TRBV19 and TRBJ2-6 provide the parts outside the CDR3, is DGGITQSPKYLFRKEGQNVTLSCEQNLNHDAMYWYRQDPGQGLRLIYYSQIVNDFQKGDIAEGYSVSREKKESFPLTVTSAQKNPTAFYLCASSMGGGANVLTFGAGSRLTVL.